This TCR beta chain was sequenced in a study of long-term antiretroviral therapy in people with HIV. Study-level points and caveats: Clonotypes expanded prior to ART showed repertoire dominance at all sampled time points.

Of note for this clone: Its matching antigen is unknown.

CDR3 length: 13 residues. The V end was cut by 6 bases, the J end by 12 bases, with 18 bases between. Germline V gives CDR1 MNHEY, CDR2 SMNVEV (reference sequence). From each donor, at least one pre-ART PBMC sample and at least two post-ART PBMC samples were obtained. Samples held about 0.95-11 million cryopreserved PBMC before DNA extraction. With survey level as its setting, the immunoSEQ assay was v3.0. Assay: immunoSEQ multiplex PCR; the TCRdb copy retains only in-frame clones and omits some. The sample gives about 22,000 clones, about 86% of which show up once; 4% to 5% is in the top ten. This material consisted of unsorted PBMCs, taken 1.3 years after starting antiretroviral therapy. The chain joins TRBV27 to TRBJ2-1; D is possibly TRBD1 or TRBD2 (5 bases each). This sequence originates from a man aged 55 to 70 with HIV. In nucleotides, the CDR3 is TGTGCCAGCAGCTTGGCCCCGGGGCAATTGCAGTTCTTC. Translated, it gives CASSLAPGQLQFF.